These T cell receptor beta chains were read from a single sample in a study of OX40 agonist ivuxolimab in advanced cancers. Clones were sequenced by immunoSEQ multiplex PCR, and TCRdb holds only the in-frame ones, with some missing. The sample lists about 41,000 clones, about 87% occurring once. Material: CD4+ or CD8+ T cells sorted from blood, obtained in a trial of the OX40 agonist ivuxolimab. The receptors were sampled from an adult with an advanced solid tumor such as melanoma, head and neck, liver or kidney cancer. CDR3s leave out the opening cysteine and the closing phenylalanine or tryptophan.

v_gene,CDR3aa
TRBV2,ASSVEKAGTEAF
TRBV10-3,AIRNGTDSNQPQH
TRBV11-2,ASSFLESYEQY
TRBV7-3,ASSLKGGNEQF
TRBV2,ASSLTPGNSPLH
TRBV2,ASKRYANTGSNMNTEAF
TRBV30,ASRGLTDTQY
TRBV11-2,ASSLEGIHNEQF
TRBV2,ASSEVRSGIGNQPQH
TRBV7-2,ASNFGGYNEQF
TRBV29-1,SATQGYEQY
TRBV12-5,ASGLGLGGDIQY
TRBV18,ASSPQDRANSPLH
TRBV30,AWSRAGTTYNEQF
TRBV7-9,ASSGRTGGENYGYT
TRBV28,ASSFPSGSGETQY
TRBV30,AWKQVDTQY
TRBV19,ASSIRGSRSYNEQF
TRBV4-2,ASSLSGQSNSPLH
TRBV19,ASSTTSTGSPYGYT
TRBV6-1,ASSTQETQY
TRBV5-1,ASRAGTNQETQY
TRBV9,ASSLTGVGNTIY
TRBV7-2,ASSTDSGGTQY
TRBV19,ASSPQGGHIRKQY
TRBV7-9,ASSPGLGNQPQH
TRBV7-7,ASSLGQGAWAQY
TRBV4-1,ASSQATGRGYT
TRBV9,ASSPRGTSDTQY
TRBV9,ASSSRLAGEETQY
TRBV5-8,ASRVRGANVLT
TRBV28,ASSTPGQGNNEQF
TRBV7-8,ASSLGSFVTAQETQY
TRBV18,ASSPLENQPQH
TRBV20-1,SVKGADTQY
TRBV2,ASSLGLARGDTQY
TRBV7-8,VSSRQASQPQH
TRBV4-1,ASLPGPNTGELF
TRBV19,ASSPLAGGPADTQY
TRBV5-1,ASSQSPMGVGGYT
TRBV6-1,ASSSGTATNEKLF
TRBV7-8,ASSPTLIRTASGYT
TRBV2,ASKDRGSTDTQY
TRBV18,ASSQETDSTGELF
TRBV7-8,ASSSIGAGQETQY
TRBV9,ASSKGTDGNTIY
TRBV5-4,ASSFVDTGELF
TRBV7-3,ASSSPNSAGELF
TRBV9,ASSPKGGSTDTQY
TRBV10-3,ATSRRGVAGDDEQF